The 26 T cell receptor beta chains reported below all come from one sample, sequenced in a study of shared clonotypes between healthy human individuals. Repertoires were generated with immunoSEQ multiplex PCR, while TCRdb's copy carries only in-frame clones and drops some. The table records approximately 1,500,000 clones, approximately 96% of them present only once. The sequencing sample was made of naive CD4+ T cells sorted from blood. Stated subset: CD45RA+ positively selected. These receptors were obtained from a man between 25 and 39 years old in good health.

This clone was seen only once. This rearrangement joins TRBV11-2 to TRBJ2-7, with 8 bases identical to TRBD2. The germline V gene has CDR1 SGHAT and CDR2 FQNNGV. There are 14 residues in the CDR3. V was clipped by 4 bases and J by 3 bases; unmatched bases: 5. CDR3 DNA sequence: TGTGCCAGCAGCTGGAGCGGGAGAGGCTACGAGCAGTACTTC. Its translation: CASSWSGRGYEQYF. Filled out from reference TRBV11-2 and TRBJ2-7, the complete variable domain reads EAGVAQSPRYKIIEKRQSVAFWCNPISGHATLYWYQQILGQGPKLLIQFQNNGVVDDSQLPKDRFSAERLKGVDSTLKIQPAKLEDSAVYLCASSWSGRGYEQYFGPGTRLTVT.

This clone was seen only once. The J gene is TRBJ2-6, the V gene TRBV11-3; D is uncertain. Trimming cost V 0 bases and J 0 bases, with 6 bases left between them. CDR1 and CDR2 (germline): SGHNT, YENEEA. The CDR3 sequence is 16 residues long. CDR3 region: CASSLDGNSGANVLTF. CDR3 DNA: TGTGCCAGCAGCTTAGATGGGAACTCTGGGGCCAACGTCCTGACTTTC. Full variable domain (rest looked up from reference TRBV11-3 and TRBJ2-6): EAGVVQSPRYKIIEKKQPVAFWCNPISGHNTLYWYLQNLGQGPELLIRYENEEAVDDSQLPKDRFSAERLKGVDSTLKIQPAELGDSAVYLCASSLDGNSGANVLTFGAGSRLTVL.

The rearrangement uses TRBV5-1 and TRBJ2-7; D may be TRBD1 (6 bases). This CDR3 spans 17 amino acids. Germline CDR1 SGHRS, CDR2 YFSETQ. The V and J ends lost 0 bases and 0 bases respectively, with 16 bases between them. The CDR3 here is CASSLASSTGLSYEQYF. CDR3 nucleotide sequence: TGCGCCAGCAGCTTGGCCTCCTCGACAGGCCTCTCCTACGAGCAGTACTTC.

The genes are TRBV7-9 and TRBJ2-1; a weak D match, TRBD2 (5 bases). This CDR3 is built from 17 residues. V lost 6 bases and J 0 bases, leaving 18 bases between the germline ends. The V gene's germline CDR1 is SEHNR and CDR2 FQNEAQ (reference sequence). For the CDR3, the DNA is TGTGCCAGCAGGGCCCTCCCGACTAAGAGCTCCTACAATGAGCAGTTCTTC. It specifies CASRALPTKSSYNEQFF.

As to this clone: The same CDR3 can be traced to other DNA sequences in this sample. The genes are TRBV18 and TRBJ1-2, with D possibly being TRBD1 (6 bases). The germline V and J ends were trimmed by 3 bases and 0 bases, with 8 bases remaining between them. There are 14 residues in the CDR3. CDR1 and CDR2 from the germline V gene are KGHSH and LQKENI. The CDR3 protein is CASSPAGANYGYTF. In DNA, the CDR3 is TGTGCCAGCTCACCTGCAGGGGCTAACTATGGCTACACCTTC.

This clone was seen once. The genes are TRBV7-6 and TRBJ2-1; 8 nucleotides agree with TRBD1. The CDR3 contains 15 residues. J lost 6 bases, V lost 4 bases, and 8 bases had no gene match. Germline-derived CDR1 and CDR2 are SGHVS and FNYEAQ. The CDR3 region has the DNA TGTGCCAGCAGCTCCGCAGGGGGCTGGGTCAATGAGCAGTTCTTC. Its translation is CASSSAGGWVNEQFF.

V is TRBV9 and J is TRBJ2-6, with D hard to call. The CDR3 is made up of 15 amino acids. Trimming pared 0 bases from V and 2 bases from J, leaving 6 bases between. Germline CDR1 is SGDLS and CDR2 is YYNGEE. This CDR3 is CASSVAQTGANVLTF. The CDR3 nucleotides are TGTGCCAGCAGCGTAGCCCAGACTGGGGCCAACGTCCTGACTTTC.

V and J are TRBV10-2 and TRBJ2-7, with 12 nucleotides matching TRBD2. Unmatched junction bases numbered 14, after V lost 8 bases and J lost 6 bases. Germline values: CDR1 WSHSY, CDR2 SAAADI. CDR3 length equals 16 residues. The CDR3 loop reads CASFGATSGSFGEQYF. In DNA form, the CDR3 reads TGCGCCAGCTTTGGCGCGACTAGCGGGAGTTTTGGCGAGCAGTACTTC.

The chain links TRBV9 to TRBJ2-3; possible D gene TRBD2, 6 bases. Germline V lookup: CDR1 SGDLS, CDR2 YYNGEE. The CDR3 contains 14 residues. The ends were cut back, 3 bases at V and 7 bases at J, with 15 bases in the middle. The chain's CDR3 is CASSEGGQKNTQYF. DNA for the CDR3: TGTGCCAGCAGCGAAGGAGGGCAAAAAAATACGCAGTATTTT.

The CDR3 DNA reads as TGTGCCAGTAGTATTCGGGAAGGAACGCAAACCTTC. Translation gives CASSIREGTQTF. The chain employs TRBV19 and TRBJ1-2; D is ambiguous. Germline CDR1 LNHDA, CDR2 SQIVND (reference sequence). This CDR3 is built from 12 residues. V was cut by 3 bases and J by 14 bases, with 16 bases left in between.

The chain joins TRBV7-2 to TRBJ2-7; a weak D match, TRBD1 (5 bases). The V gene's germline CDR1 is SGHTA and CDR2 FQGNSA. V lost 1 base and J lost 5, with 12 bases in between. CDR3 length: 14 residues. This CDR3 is CASSLVDPRDEQYF. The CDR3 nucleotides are TGTGCCAGCAGCTTAGTCGATCCCAGGGACGAGCAGTACTTC.

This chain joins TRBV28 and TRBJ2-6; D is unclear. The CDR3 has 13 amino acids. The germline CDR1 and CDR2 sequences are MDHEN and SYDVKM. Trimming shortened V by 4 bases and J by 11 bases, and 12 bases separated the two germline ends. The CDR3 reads CASSSSPLHVLTF. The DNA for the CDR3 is TGTGCCAGCAGTTCTTCCCCCTTACACGTCCTGACTTTC.

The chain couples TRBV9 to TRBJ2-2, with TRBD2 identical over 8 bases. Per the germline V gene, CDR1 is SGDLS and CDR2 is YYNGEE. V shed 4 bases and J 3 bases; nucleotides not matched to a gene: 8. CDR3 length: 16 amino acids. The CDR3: CASSPVAGSYTGELFF. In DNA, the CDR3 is TGTGCCAGCAGCCCCGTAGCGGGAAGCTACACCGGGGAGCTGTTTTTT. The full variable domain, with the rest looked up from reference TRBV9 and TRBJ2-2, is DSGVTQTPKHLITATGQRVTLRCSPRSGDLSVYWYQQSLDQGLQFLIQYYNGEERAKGNILERFSAQQFPDLHSELNLSSLELGDSALYFCASSPVAGSYTGELFFGEGSRLTVL.

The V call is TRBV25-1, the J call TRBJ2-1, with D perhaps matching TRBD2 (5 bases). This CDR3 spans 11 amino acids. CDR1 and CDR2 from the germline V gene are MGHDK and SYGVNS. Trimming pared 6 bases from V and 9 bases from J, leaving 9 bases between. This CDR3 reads CASSGGVEQFF. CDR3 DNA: TGTGCCAGCAGCGGAGGTGTTGAGCAGTTCTTC.

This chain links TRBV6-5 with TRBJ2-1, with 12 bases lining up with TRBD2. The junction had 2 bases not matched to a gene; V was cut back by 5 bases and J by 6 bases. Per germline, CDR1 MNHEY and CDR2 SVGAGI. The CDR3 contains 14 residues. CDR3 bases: TGTGCCAGCAGTGGACTAGCGGGAAGCAATGAGCAGTTCTTC. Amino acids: CASSGLAGSNEQFF.

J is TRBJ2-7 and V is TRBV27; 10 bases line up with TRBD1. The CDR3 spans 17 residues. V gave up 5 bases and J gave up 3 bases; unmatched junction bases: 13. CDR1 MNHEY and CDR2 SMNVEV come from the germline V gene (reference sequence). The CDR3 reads CASSALGQGIGYYEQYF. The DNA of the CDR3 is TGTGCCAGCAGTGCCCTGGGACAGGGGATCGGCTACTACGAGCAGTACTTC.

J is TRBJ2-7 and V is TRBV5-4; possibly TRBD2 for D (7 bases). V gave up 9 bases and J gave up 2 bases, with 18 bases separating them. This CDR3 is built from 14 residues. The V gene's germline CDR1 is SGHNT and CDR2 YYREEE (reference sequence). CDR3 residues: CATHPKGGPYEQYF. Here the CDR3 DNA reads TGTGCCACCCACCCGAAGGGGGGGCCCTACGAGCAGTACTTC.

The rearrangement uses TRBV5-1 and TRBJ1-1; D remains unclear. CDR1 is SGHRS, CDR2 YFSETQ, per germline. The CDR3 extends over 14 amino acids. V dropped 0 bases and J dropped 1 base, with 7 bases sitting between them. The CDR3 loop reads CASSLDGKNTEAFF. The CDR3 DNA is TGCGCCAGCAGCTTGGACGGGAAGAACACTGAAGCTTTCTTT.

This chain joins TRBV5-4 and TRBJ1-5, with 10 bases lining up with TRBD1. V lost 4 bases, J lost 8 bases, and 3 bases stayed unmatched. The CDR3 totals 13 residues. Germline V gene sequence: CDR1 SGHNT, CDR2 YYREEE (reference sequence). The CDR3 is CASSPTGGEPQHF. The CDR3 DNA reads TGTGCCAGCAGCCCGACAGGGGGCGAGCCCCAGCATTTT.

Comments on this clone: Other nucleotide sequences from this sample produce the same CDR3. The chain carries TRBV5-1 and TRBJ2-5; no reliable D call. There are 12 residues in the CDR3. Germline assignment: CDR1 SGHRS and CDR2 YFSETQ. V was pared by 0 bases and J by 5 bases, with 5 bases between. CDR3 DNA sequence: TGCGCCAGCAGCTTGGTAGGGGAGACCCAGTACTTC. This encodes CASSLVGETQYF. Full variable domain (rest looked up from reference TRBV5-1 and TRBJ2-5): KAGVTQTPRYLIKTRGQQVTLSCSPISGHRSVSWYQQTPGQGLQFLFEYFSETQRNKGNFPGRFSGRQFSNSRSEMNVSTLELGDSALYLCASSLVGETQYFGPGTRLLVL.

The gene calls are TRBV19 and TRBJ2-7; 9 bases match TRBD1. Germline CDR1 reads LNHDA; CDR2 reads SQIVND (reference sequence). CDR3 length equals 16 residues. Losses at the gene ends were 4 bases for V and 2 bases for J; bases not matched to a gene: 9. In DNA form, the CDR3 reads TGTGCCAGTAGTAAACTCCTCGGGACAGGGACCTACGAGCAGTACTTC. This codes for CASSKLLGTGTYEQYF. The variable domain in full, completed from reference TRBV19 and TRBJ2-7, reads DGGITQSPKYLFRKEGQNVTLSCEQNLNHDAMYWYRQDPGQGLRLIYYSQIVNDFQKGDIAEGYSVSREKKESFPLTVTSAQKNPTAFYLCASSKLLGTGTYEQYFGPGTRLTVT.

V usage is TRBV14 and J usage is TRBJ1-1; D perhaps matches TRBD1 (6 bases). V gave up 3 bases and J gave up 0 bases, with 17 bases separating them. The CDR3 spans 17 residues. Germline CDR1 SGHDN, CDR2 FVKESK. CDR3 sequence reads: CASSQTGRAGMNTEAFF. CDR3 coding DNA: TGTGCCAGCAGCCAGACAGGCCGCGCGGGCATGAACACTGAAGCTTTCTTT.

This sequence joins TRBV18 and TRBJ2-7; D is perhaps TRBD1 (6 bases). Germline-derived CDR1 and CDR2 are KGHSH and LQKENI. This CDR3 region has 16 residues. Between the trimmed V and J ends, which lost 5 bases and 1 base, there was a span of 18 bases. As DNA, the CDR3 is TGTGCCAGCTCAAACCTGGGACACAGGGCGTCCTACGAGCAGTACTTC. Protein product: CASSNLGHRASYEQYF.

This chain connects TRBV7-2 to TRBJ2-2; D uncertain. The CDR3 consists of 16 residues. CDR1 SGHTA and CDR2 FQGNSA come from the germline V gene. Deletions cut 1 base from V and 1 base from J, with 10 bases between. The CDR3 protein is CASSLGGRGNTGELFF. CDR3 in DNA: TGTGCCAGCAGCTTAGGTGGTCGAGGGAACACCGGGGAGCTGTTTTTT.

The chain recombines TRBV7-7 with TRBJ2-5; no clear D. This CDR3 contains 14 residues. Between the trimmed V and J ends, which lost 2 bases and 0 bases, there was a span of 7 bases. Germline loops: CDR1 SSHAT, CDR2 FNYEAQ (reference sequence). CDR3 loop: CASSLSADQETQYF. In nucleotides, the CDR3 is TGTGCCAGCAGCTTATCGGCAGACCAAGAGACCCAGTACTTC.

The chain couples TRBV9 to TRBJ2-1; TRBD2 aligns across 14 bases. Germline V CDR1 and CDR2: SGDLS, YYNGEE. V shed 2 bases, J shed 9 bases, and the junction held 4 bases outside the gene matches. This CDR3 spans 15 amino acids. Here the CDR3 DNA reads TGTGCCAGCAGCGTGACTAGCGGGAGGGTAGGTGAGCAGTTCTTC. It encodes CASSVTSGRVGEQFF.